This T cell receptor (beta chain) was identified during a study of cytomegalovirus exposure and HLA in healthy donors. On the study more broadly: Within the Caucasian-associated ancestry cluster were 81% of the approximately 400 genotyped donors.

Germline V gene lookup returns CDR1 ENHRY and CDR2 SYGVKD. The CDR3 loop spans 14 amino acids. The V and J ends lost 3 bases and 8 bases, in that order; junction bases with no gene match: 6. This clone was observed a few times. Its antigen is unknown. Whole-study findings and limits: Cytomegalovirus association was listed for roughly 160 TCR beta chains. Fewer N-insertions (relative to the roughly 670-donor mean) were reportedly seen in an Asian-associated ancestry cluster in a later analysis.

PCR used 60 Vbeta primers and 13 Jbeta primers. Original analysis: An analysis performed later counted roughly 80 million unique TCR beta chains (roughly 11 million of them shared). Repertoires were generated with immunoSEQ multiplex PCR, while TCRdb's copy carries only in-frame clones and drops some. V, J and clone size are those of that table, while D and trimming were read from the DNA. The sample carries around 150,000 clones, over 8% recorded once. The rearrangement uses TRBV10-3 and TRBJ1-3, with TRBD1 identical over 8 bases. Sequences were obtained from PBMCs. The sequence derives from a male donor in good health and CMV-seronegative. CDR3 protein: CAISDPGQGHTIYF. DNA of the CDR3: TGTGCCATCAGTGATCCCGGACAGGGCCACACCATATATTTT.